The 22 T cell receptor beta chains presented below share a single source sample, sequenced in a study of T cells after yellow fever vaccination. TCRdb used MiXCR to reprocess the 5' RACE reads, holding one entry per CDR3 protein. The sample lists tens of thousands of distinct CDR3 sequences; 7.4% were seen once. The sequences come from CD8+ T cells sorted from PBMCs, collected 15 days after the yellow fever booster vaccination. These receptors all come from a man aged 25 to 45 who received the YFV17D yellow fever vaccine.

This clonotype has only a few counts. The V call is TRBV20-1, the J call TRBJ1-1; TRBD1 is a possible D gene (5 bases). The CDR3 consists of 11 residues. The germline V gene encodes CDR1 DFQATT and CDR2 SNEGSKA (reference sequence). V lost 6 bases, J lost 7 bases, and 12 bases lay in between. The CDR3 reads CSALGGHEAFF. Written as DNA, the CDR3 is TGCAGTGCCCTTGGGGGTCATGAAGCTTTCTTT.

In its sample, this clonotype was seen many times. The chain combines TRBV24-1 with TRBJ2-3; maybe TRBD1 (5 bases). Germline CDR1 is KGHDR and CDR2 is SFDVKD. V lost 4 bases to trimming and J lost 9 bases, with 13 bases between them. CDR3 length equals 13 residues. CDR3 residues: CATSETDRPTQYF. The CDR3 DNA follows: TGTGCCACCAGTGAGACCGACAGACCAACGCAGTATTTT.

A remark on this clonotype: A much larger clone sits a single nucleotide away, making a read error possible. This sequence joins TRBV6-1 and TRBJ1-1; TRBD1 matches at 7 bases. Germline V gene data show CDR1 as MNHNS and CDR2 as SASEGT. Losses at the gene ends were 7 bases for V and 4 bases for J; bases not matched to a gene: 9. The CDR3 covers 14 residues. The CDR3 region is CASTNEGAGTEAFF. In DNA, the CDR3 is TGTGCCAGCACCAACGAGGGGGCTGGCACTGAAGCTTTCTTT.

This clonotype has at least ten counts. The V gene is TRBV7-6, the J gene TRBJ2-5; D gene uncertain. Germline lookup yields CDR1 SGHVS and CDR2 FNYEAQ. The CDR3 has 14 residues. V was clipped by 2 bases and J by 4 bases, with 11 bases between them. The CDR3 nucleotides are TGTGCCAGCAGCTTATATCTAGGATCAGAGACCCAGTACTTC. Translating it yields CASSLYLGSETQYF.

This clonotype occurred many times. This chain connects TRBV20-1 to TRBJ1-5; tentative D call: TRBD1 (6 bases). The V end was cut by 3 bases, the J end by 6 bases, with 15 bases between. Looked up from germline, CDR1 is DFQATT and CDR2 is SNEGSKA (reference sequence). The CDR3 runs to 14 residues. CDR3 sequence reads: CSASSGGMGQPQHF. The CDR3, as DNA: TGCAGTGCTAGCTCGGGGGGCATGGGTCAGCCCCAGCATTTT.

This clonotype showed up many times. This CDR3 reads CASSFNRDRGTSPLHF. CDR3 in DNA: TGCGCCAGCAGCTTCAACCGGGACAGGGGAACGTCACCCCTCCACTTT. The chain carries TRBV5-1 and TRBJ1-6; 10 nucleotides agree with TRBD1. Looked up from germline, CDR1 is SGHRS and CDR2 is YFSETQ. V lost 2 bases, J lost 10 bases, and 9 bases stayed unmatched. The CDR3 has 16 residues.

This clonotype was detected many times. The chain employs TRBV4-3 and TRBJ2-7; 8 nucleotides agree with TRBD1. Germline CDR1 and CDR2: LGHNA and YSLEER. The CDR3 runs 15 residues. V lost 2 bases, J lost 3 bases, and 6 bases stayed unmatched. The CDR3 region has the DNA TGCGCCAGCAGCCAATACCAGGGGGCTGGCTACGAGCAGTACTTC. Its translation is CASSQYQGAGYEQYF.

This clonotype came up many times. The V call is TRBV27, the J call TRBJ1-5; weak D call: TRBD1 (5 bases). The CDR3 consists of 15 residues. Trimming stripped 5 bases from V and 0 bases from J, with 11 bases between. The germline V gene encodes CDR1 MNHEY and CDR2 SMNVEV (reference sequence). The CDR3 is CASSLDSTSNQPQHF. CDR3 in DNA: TGTGCCAGCAGTCTCGACAGCACTAGCAATCAGCCCCAGCATTTT.

The sample holds many counts of this clonotype. The CDR3 sequence is CAWSDQGVDEQFF. The CDR3 region has the DNA TGTGCCTGGAGTGATCAGGGGGTGGATGAGCAGTTCTTC. This chain uses TRBV30 with TRBJ2-1; TRBD1 matches 7 bases. Trimming removed 1 base from V and 8 bases from J; junction bases left unmatched: 5. The germline gives CDR1 GTSNPN, CDR2 SVGIG (reference sequence). The CDR3 spans 13 residues. Full variable domain (outside the CDR3, taken from reference TRBV30 and TRBJ2-1): SQTIHQWPATLVQPVGSPLSLECTVEGTSNPNLYWYRQAAGRGLQLLFYSVGIGQISSEVPQNLSASRPQDRQFILSSKKLLLSDSGFYLCAWSDQGVDEQFFGPGTRLTVL.

DNA for the CDR3: TGTGCCAGCAGTTACTCTCTTAAAGGGACTAGTGGGGATGAGCAGTTCTTC. Translating gives CASSYSLKGTSGDEQFF. V is TRBV6-2 or TRBV6-3 and J is TRBJ2-1; 8 bases align to TRBD2. Germline V gene lookup returns CDR1 MNHEY and CDR2 SVGEGT. This CDR3 region has 17 residues. Trimming removed 0 bases from V and 8 bases from J; junction bases left unmatched: 12.

At least ten counts were recorded for this clonotype. The junction does not match germline at one end; this may be a read error. The CDR3 DNA reads TGTGCCAGCAGCCTAACAGGGATGAGGGGTCAAGAGACCCAGTACTTC. This encodes CASSLTGMRGQETQYF. The chain links TRBV7-3 to TRBJ2-5; D might be TRBD1 (6 bases). Per the germline V gene, CDR1 is SGHTA and CDR2 is FQGTGA. The CDR3 has 16 amino acids.

J is TRBJ1-2 and V is TRBV29-1, with TRBD1 identical over 11 bases. V trimming: 7 bases; J trimming: 4 bases; junction bases outside the gene matches: 5. The CDR3 is made up of 13 amino acids. The germline V gene encodes CDR1 SQVTM and CDR2 ANQGSEA. The CDR3 DNA reads TGCAGCGCACGGGACAGGGGGACCTATGGCTACACCTTC. It specifies CSARDRGTYGYTF.

This chain connects TRBV6-1 to TRBJ1-4; D might be TRBD1 (5 bases). Trimming took 6 bases from V and 3 from J, leaving 14 bases between them. Germline V gene sequence: CDR1 MNHNS, CDR2 SASEGT. The CDR3 consists of 15 residues. The CDR3 bases are TGTGCCAGCAGATGGACAAGCTCGGCTAATGAAAAACTGTTTTTT. Encoded protein: CASRWTSSANEKLFF.

This clonotype appeared many times. The chain is built from TRBV7-9 and TRBJ2-5, with 7 bases fitting TRBD2. Germline V gives CDR1 SEHNR, CDR2 FQNEAQ (reference sequence). This CDR3 is built from 15 residues. V trimming: 5 bases; J trimming: 2 bases; junction bases outside the gene matches: 8. For the CDR3, the DNA is TGTGCCAGCAGCCACCTGCTAGCGGCTCAAGAGACCCAGTACTTC. This codes for CASSHLLAAQETQYF.

The chain recombines TRBV7-9 with TRBJ1-1; D may be TRBD1 (6 bases). This CDR3 has 17 amino acids. The V gene lost 6 bases and the J gene lost 1 base, with 21 bases spanning the gap. Germline assignment: CDR1 SEHNR and CDR2 FQNEAQ (reference sequence). CDR3 in DNA: TGTGCCAGCAGGGGGGACACCCACTCAGGTCGGAACACTGAAGCTTTCTTT. This codes for CASRGDTHSGRNTEAFF.

This clonotype was picked up many times. The chain has TRBV9 and TRBJ2-7; D is unresolved. V lost 0 bases and J lost 1, with 8 bases in between. CDR1 and CDR2 from the germline V gene are SGDLS and YYNGEE. The CDR3 runs 14 residues. The CDR3 DNA reads as TGTGCCAGCAGCGTAGAGGCGGATTCCTACGAGCAGTACTTC. It codes for CASSVEADSYEQYF.

In its sample, this clonotype was seen many times. The chain couples TRBV5-4 to TRBJ2-1; possible D gene TRBD2, 6 bases. CDR1 and CDR2 from the germline V gene are SGHNT and YYREEE (reference sequence). Deletions cut 3 bases from V and 1 base from J, with 8 bases between. The CDR3 has 14 amino acids. The CDR3 here is CASSSDYSYNEQFF. Written as DNA, the CDR3 is TGTGCCAGCAGCTCGGACTATTCCTACAATGAGCAGTTCTTC.

This clonotype occurred a few times. The chain combines TRBV9 with TRBJ1-6; 7 bases fit TRBD1. The germline V gene has CDR1 SGDLS and CDR2 YYNGEE. The V and J ends lost 4 bases and 10 bases, in that order; junction bases with no gene match: 11. This CDR3 comprises 15 residues. This CDR3 reads CASSTWDRQESPLHF. DNA for the CDR3: TGTGCCAGCAGCACCTGGGACAGACAAGAATCACCCCTCCACTTT.

This clonotype was found many times. The chain carries TRBV7-6 and TRBJ2-1; TRBD2 aligns across 7 bases. There are 16 residues in the CDR3. Unmatched junction bases numbered 14, after V lost 2 bases and J lost 10 bases. CDR1 SGHVS and CDR2 FNYEAQ come from the germline V gene. In DNA form, the CDR3 reads TGTGCCAGCAGCTTATATCCAACGGGGGGACTGAAGGAGCAGTTCTTC. Encoded protein: CASSLYPTGGLKEQFF.

The chain's CDR3 is CASSLLGAQYF. CDR3 sequence (DNA): TGCGCCAGCTCCCTCCTCGGAGCGCAGTATTTT. The chain carries TRBV5-1 and TRBJ2-3; D gene ambiguous. CDR1 is SGHRS and CDR2 is YFSETQ in the germline V gene. V gave up 7 bases and J gave up 10 bases, with 13 bases separating them. This CDR3 has 11 amino acids.

This clonotype was detected many times. The V and J genes are TRBV6-2 or TRBV6-3 and TRBJ2-7, with 7 bases aligning to TRBD1. V lost 5 bases to trimming and J lost 6 bases; unmatched junction nucleotides: 7. CDR3 size: 13 residues. Germline V gene sequence: CDR1 MNHEY, CDR2 SVGEGT. CDR3 coding DNA: TGTGCCAGCAGTCGACAGGGCGGAGCCGAGCAGTACTTC. As protein: CASSRQGGAEQYF.

This clonotype was seen repeatedly, ten times or more. The gene calls are TRBV6-2 or TRBV6-3 and TRBJ2-5; D is possibly TRBD1 (5 bases). CDR1 is MNHEY and CDR2 is SVGEGT in the germline V gene. This CDR3 has 13 amino acids. The V end lost 7 bases, the J end lost 1 base, and 10 bases lay between the germline ends. CDR3 in amino acids: CASTPDTQETQYF. Written as DNA, the CDR3 is TGTGCCAGCACCCCGGACACCCAAGAGACCCAGTACTTC.